This passage covers 20 T cell receptor beta chains from one sample sequenced in a study of shared clonotypes between healthy human individuals. The assay was immunoSEQ multiplex PCR, and TCRdb's table has in-frame clones only and misses some. The sample has around 2.1 million clones, around 93% seen once. The naive CD8 population came from CD45RO-negative cells selected for CCR7, without terminally differentiated effector memory CD45RA+ cells. The sample was naive CD8+ T cells from PBMCs. These receptor sequences come from a man between 18 and 29 years old in good health. Some clones in this sample may be carry-over from other donors' samples.

J is TRBJ2-2 and V is TRBV6-1; no firm D call. The CDR3 sequence is 17 residues long. The V end lost 2 bases, the J end lost 4 bases, and 17 bases lay between the germline ends. Germline values: CDR1 MNHNS, CDR2 SASEGT. In DNA form, the CDR3 reads TGTGCCAGCAGTGAACACCCCGGCAGGCTCCTCACCGGGGAGCTGTTTTTT. Translated, it gives CASSEHPGRLLTGELFF.

This sequence joins TRBV5-1 and TRBJ1-2; the D gene is possibly TRBD1 (5 bases). CDR1 SGHRS and CDR2 YFSETQ come from the germline V gene. The CDR3 sequence is 14 residues long. V was clipped by 2 bases and J by 4 bases, with 12 bases between them. CDR3 in DNA: TGCGCCAGCAGCTTATGGGGACGGGCCTATGGCTACACCTTC. This gives the protein CASSLWGRAYGYTF.

The chain joins TRBV19 to TRBJ1-3, with no clear D. V dropped 3 bases and J dropped 0 bases, with 12 bases sitting between them. CDR1 and CDR2 from the germline V gene are LNHDA and SQIVND (reference sequence). The CDR3 spans 16 residues. CDR3 bases: TGTGCCAGTAGTATTTCAGGATTGGCCTCTGGAAACACCATATATTTT. This translates into CASSISGLASGNTIYF. Full variable domain (missing parts from reference TRBV19 and TRBJ1-3): DGGITQSPKYLFRKEGQNVTLSCEQNLNHDAMYWYRQDPGQGLRLIYYSQIVNDFQKGDIAEGYSVSREKKESFPLTVTSAQKNPTAFYLCASSISGLASGNTIYFGEGSWLTVV.

The chain employs TRBV11-2 and TRBJ2-5; the D is unclear. The V and J ends lost 5 bases and 7 bases respectively, with 23 bases between them. This CDR3 comprises 16 residues. From germline, CDR1 is SGHAT and CDR2 FQNNGV. The CDR3 nucleotides read TGTGCCAGCAGCCCTAACGGAGACCAAAGATTGGGGACCCAGTACTTC. It translates to CASSPNGDQRLGTQYF.

The chain uses TRBV9 and TRBJ2-1, with 10 bases identical to TRBD2. The CDR3 extends over 16 amino acids. Germline values: CDR1 SGDLS, CDR2 YYNGEE. Unmatched junction bases numbered 12, after V lost 3 bases and J lost 9 bases. The CDR3: CASSAASGGIKGEQFF. CDR3 in DNA: TGTGCCAGCAGCGCCGCTAGCGGGGGTATAAAAGGTGAGCAGTTCTTC.

Of note for this clone: The sample contains more than one DNA sequence encoding this CDR3. This chain connects TRBV5-1 to TRBJ2-2; no firm D call. The germline V gene encodes CDR1 SGHRS and CDR2 YFSETQ. V lost 0 bases, J lost 5 bases, and 5 bases lay in between. The length of the CDR3 is 13 residues. The CDR3 reads CASSLDGTGELFF. In DNA form, the CDR3 reads TGCGCCAGCAGCTTGGATGGGACCGGGGAGCTGTTTTTT.

This chain uses TRBV4-3 with TRBJ1-4; the D is unclear. Germline CDR1 LGHNA, CDR2 YSLEER. V lost 0 bases to trimming and J lost 6 bases, with 11 bases between them. The CDR3 has 15 amino acids. The CDR3 sequence: CASSQERTPDEKLFF. CDR3 DNA: TGCGCCAGCAGCCAAGAAAGGACGCCGGATGAAAAACTGTTTTTT.

The chain joins TRBV2 to TRBJ2-7; TRBD1 matches at 8 bases. V trimming: 6 bases; J trimming: 5 bases; junction bases outside the gene matches: 12. Germline V gene data show CDR1 as SNHLY and CDR2 as FYNNEI. The CDR3 consists of 15 residues. In DNA, the CDR3 is TGTGCCAGCAGACTACTATTAGCAGGGGGCAACGAGCAGTACTTC. Encoded protein: CASRLLLAGGNEQYF.

The V gene is TRBV30, the J gene TRBJ2-2, with 9 bases fitting TRBD1. Germline trimming cut 2 bases from V and 6 bases from J; bases unmatched to any gene: 7. Germline CDR1 GTSNPN, CDR2 SVGIG (reference sequence). The CDR3 spans 15 residues. The CDR3 coding sequence is TGTGCCTGGAGTCGGGACAGGGATAATGCCGGGGAGCTGTTTTTT. This encodes CAWSRDRDNAGELFF.

The chain has TRBV19 and TRBJ2-7; D assignment may be TRBD1 or TRBD2 (6 bases each). V lost 5 bases and J lost 3, with 20 bases in between. Per germline, CDR1 LNHDA and CDR2 SQIVND (reference sequence). There are 16 residues in the CDR3. CDR3 sequence reads: CASSGGTGTRGYEQYF. The CDR3 DNA sequence: TGTGCCAGTAGTGGGGGGACCGGGACAAGAGGCTACGAGCAGTACTTC.

The rearrangement links TRBV27 to TRBJ2-3; tentatively, D is TRBD1 or TRBD2 (5 bases each). This CDR3 comprises 15 residues. The V end was cut by 2 bases, the J end by 0 bases, with 9 bases between. The germline V gene has CDR1 MNHEY and CDR2 SMNVEV (reference sequence). The CDR3 region has the DNA TGTGCCAGCAGTTTAGAGGGGCACAGCACAGATACGCAGTATTTT. The encoded protein is CASSLEGHSTDTQYF.

V and J are TRBV13 and TRBJ2-2; unclear D gene. The CDR3 sequence is 13 residues long. The germline V gene encodes CDR1 PRHDT and CDR2 FYEKMQ (reference sequence). Deletions cut 4 bases from V and 2 bases from J, with 5 bases between. The CDR3 loop reads CASSSGNTGELFF. CDR3 bases: TGTGCCAGCAGCTCCGGAAACACCGGGGAGCTGTTTTTT.

The chain uses TRBV10-3 and TRBJ2-7; weak D call: TRBD1 (6 bases). V was clipped by 10 bases and J by 7 bases, with 17 bases between them. The CDR3 has 12 residues. CDR1 and CDR2 (germline): ENHRY, SYGVKD. For the CDR3, the DNA is TGTGCCACGTGGGGGCAAGGGTCGGAGCAGTACTTC. Its translation: CATWGQGSEQYF.

V and J are TRBV4-1 and TRBJ2-3; a possible D gene is TRBD2 (6 bases). V gave up 1 base and J gave up 6 bases, with 11 bases separating them. The V gene's germline CDR1 is MGHRA and CDR2 YSYEKL. The CDR3 loop spans 14 amino acids. The CDR3 DNA reads TGCGCCAGCAGCCAAGGGGGTCGGGGGGATACGCAGTATTTT. Its translation: CASSQGGRGDTQYF.

Comment on this clone: A much larger clone lies one base from this, so it may be a read error. Other DNA sequences in this sample translate to the same CDR3. The chain has TRBV7-8 and TRBJ2-7, with TRBD1 matching 9 bases. Germline values: CDR1 SGHVS, CDR2 FQNEAQ. The trim removed 1 base at V and 2 bases at J, leaving 0 bases unmatched. The CDR3 length is 14 residues. The CDR3: CASSLGQGAYEQYF. Written as DNA, the CDR3 is TGTGCCAGCAGCTTAGGACAGGGGGCCTACGAGCAGTACTTC.

V gene TRBV13 combines with J gene TRBJ1-1; tentative D call: TRBD1 (6 bases). Germline CDR1 PRHDT, CDR2 FYEKMQ (reference sequence). The CDR3 length is 17 residues. V lost 3 bases and J lost 0, with 17 bases in between. The CDR3, as DNA: TGTGCCAGCAGCTTTACTCGGGACACCAATATGAACACTGAAGCTTTCTTT. Translated: CASSFTRDTNMNTEAFF.

The chain couples TRBV5-6 to TRBJ1-6, with D uncertain. V gave up 2 bases and J gave up 3 bases, with 12 bases separating them. Germline V CDR1 and CDR2: SGHDT, YYEEEE. The CDR3 covers 16 residues. The CDR3, as DNA: TGTGCCAGCAGCTTTTGGCGGGAGGTCTATAATTCACCCCTCCACTTT. It is translated as CASSFWREVYNSPLHF. Based on the CDR3 plus reference TRBV5-6 and TRBJ1-6, the full variable domain is DAGVTQSPTHLIKTRGQQVTLRCSPKSGHDTVSWYQQALGQGPQFIFQYYEEEERQRGNFPDRFSGHQFPNYSSELNVNALLLGDSALYLCASSFWREVYNSPLHFGNGTRLTVT.

V and J are TRBV12-5 and TRBJ2-5, with 10 bases identical to TRBD2. This CDR3 is built from 15 residues. The V and J ends lost 6 bases and 4 bases, in that order; junction bases with no gene match: 8. Germline V gene sequence: CDR1 LGHNT, CDR2 FRNRAP. The chain's CDR3 is CASGASGSSGETQYF. CDR3 nucleotide sequence: TGTGCTAGTGGGGCTAGCGGGAGTTCTGGAGAGACCCAGTACTTC.

CDR3 DNA: TGTGCCACCAGCCAGGCTAGCGCGGGTGAGCAGTTCTTC. Translating gives CATSQASAGEQFF. The chain couples TRBV15 to TRBJ2-1, with D possibly matching TRBD2 (6 bases). Trimming pared 5 bases from V and 9 bases from J, leaving 14 bases between. Germline CDR1 and CDR2: LNHNV and YYDKDF (reference sequence). This CDR3 comprises 13 residues.

Only one count was recorded for this clone. The V gene is TRBV28, the J gene TRBJ2-7; D is ambiguous. The CDR3 totals 12 residues. Germline V gene lookup returns CDR1 MDHEN and CDR2 SYDVKM. Trimming removed 9 bases from V and 3 bases from J, with 12 bases in between. The CDR3 loop reads CASRAANYEQYF. DNA for the CDR3: TGTGCCAGTCGTGCGGCGAACTACGAGCAGTACTTC.